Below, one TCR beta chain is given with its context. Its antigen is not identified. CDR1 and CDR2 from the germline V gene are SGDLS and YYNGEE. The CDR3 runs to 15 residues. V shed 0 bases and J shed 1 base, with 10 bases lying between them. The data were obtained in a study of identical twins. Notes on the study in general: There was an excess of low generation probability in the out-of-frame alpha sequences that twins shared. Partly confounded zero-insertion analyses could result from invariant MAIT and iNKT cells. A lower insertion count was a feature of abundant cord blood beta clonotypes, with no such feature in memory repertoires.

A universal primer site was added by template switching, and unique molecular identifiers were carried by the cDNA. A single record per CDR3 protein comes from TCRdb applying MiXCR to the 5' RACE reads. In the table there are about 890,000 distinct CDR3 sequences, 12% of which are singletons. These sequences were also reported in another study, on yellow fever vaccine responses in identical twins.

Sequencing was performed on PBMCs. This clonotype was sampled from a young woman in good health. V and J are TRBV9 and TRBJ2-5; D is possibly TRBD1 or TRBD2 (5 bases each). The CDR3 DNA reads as TGTGCCAGCAGCGTAGGGGACCTTAGCCAAGAGACCCAGTACTTC. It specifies CASSVGDLSQETQYF.